This TCR beta chain came from a study of CD8 T cells in ankylosing spondylitis. In its sample, this clonotype was seen many times. What it binds is not known. CDR1 is ENHRY and CDR2 is SYGVKD in the germline V gene. V was cut by 5 bases and J by 2 bases, with 13 bases left in between. This CDR3 contains 15 residues. Study results and limitations: A motif in TCR beta, a set of under ten highly homologous variants, appeared characteristic of ankylosing spondylitis blood.

TCRdb reprocessed the 5' RACE reads via MiXCR and lists one record per CDR3 protein. Here the sample spans 450,000 to 550,000 distinct CDR3 sequences, over 4% being singletons. The sample was blood, either unsorted or a sorted T cell fraction (not recorded which). The origin of this receptor is a male donor with ankylosing spondylitis. The chain links TRBV10-3 to TRBJ1-5; maybe TRBD1 (6 bases). CDR3 bases: TGTGCCATCAGTTTGGGGGCCCCCGGCAATCAGCCCCAGCATTTT. Amino acids: CAISLGAPGNQPQHF.